This T cell receptor (beta chain) was recorded in a study of blood T cell repertoires in COVID-19 (dated by TCRdb to the early 2020s). Context from the whole study: Samples covering the acute and convalescent phases of COVID-19 were provided by collaborators in the United States, Italy and Spain. The material from the prospective study consisted of cDNA or gDNA derived from T cells, B-cell-depleted T cells, or PBMCs. Deeply sampled blood TCRbeta repertoires from subjects exposed to, actively infected with, or recovered from COVID-19 were included in the dataset. The repertoires were released in a freely available public database intended as a resource for research on the immune response to SARS-CoV-2. The samples were drawn from the first 160 participants of the ongoing ImmuneRACE study and from 1,200 or so subjects provided by 6 global collaborators. A de-identified subject ID, COVID-19 status, age in years and sex were almost always included in the sample metadata. HLA class I and class II types, where available, came from metadata supplied by the sample provider rather than from assay-based typing.

The CDR3 contains 14 residues, cysteine and phenylalanine counted. The CDR3 DNA has 42 bases and is translated from base 1. CDR1 and CDR2 (LNHNV, YYDKDF) derive from the germline V gene (reference sequence). V lost 3 bases and J lost 7 bases; the stretch between them is 15 bases long. Points the paper makes about the study in general: Clinical and demographic metadata were provided uncurated, with the amount varying by source and participant.

The immunoSEQ Assay, a bias-controlled multiplex PCR, was used to amplify TCRbeta CDR3 regions from genomic DNA. As for how the authors treated the data: Within the assay, amplification of reference gene primers was used to estimate how many nucleated cells each sample contained. To quantify the absolute abundance of each unique TCRbeta CDR3 rearrangement, sequence reads were collapsed and filtered. Productive Simpson clonality was computed per sample as the square root of Simpson's diversity index over productive rearrangements. The source is immuneACCESS, and TCRdb retained only in-frame sequences with V and J called. Part of the clones is not carried over; for the studies checked, unresolved V genes explain less than half of this, and the remainder is unexplained. V, J and clone size derive from that table, while D and trimming were established from the DNA sequence. The sample includes 200,000 to 250,000 clones, with roughly 82% observed a single time. Of the sample, around 9.5% falls within the top ten clones.

In regard to this clone: No antigen is known for it. Base quality data are lacking; no much larger clone is found one base away.

Collaborating institutions collected whole blood in K2EDTA tubes following their own protocols. For TCRbeta analysis, collaborator samples were shipped as frozen whole blood, as isolated PBMCs, or as DNA extracted from either sample type. Sequenced input: peripheral blood. The sequence joins TRBV15 to TRBJ1-2, and perhaps TRBD1 as D gene, on 6 matching bases. This TCR was sampled from a man over 45 with active or convalescent COVID-19. The DNA sequence is TGTGCCACCAGCAGTCGACTACAGGGTGGTGGCTACACCTTC. This translates into CATSSRLQGGGYTF.